This TCR beta chain comes out of a study of tumor and adjacent non-tumor tissue in lung cancer. This sample's RNA came from whole unsorted tissue. Distant lung tissue was collected more than 3 cm away from the tumor edge. This CDR3 spans 14 amino acids. Germline CDR1 reads MNHNS; CDR2 reads SASEGT. Three rounds of nested PCR, following a modified ARM-PCR protocol, produced the TCRbeta library. One entry per CDR3 protein, called by TCRdb with MiXCR from the multiplex PCR reads. Of 75,000 to 95,000 distinct CDR3 sequences listed, roughly three quarters are singletons. This clonotype was recorded only once. The junction does not match germline at one end; this may be a read error.

J is TRBJ1-1 and V is TRBV6-1; D remains unclear. The sample was distant non-tumor lung tissue. The clonotype was recovered from a woman in her 50s with non-small cell lung cancer. The CDR3 loop is CASSGVFRNIEAFF. CDR3 in DNA: TGTGCCAGCAGCGGAGTCTTCCGGAACATTGAAGCTTTCTTT.